This T cell receptor (beta chain) was profiled in a study of PD-L1 blockade in urothelial cancer. The study, taken as a whole, reports: Having blood TCR clonality under the median before treatment predicted better survival.

Data came from immunoSEQ multiplex PCR; TCRdb stores just in-frame clones and leaves some out. Of about 46,000 clones listed, about 85% were seen once; the top ten hold 1.9%. Notes on this clone: What it binds is unknown.

Time point here: peripheral blood 6 weeks after treatment start. Germline CDR1 GTSNPN, CDR2 SVGIG (reference sequence). This CDR3 has 13 amino acids. V lost 3 bases, J lost 1 base, and 7 bases lay in between. Specimen: PBMCs, collected around atezolizumab (anti-PD-L1) treatment. The V gene is TRBV30, the J gene TRBJ1-5, with D possibly matching TRBD1 (5 bases). This clonotype was sampled from a man in his forties or fifties with urothelial cancer. CDR3 loop: CAWRTDSNQPQHF. DNA for the CDR3: TGTGCCTGGAGGACAGACAGCAATCAGCCCCAGCATTTT. The full variable domain, its missing parts supplied by reference TRBV30 and TRBJ1-5, is SQTIHQWPATLVQPVGSPLSLECTVEGTSNPNLYWYRQAAGRGLQLLFYSVGIGQISSEVPQNLSASRPQDRQFILSSKKLLLSDSGFYLCAWRTDSNQPQHFGDGTRLSIL.